The entry below describes one T cell receptor (beta chain). Original analysis: It was from reference gene primer amplification that nucleated cell counts were estimated. Some clones are missing from TCRdb's copy, which holds only in-frame ones; the method was immunoSEQ multiplex PCR. From that table come the V and J calls and clone size; the DNA was used to work out D and trimming. The sample holds around 250,000 clones; 84% are singletons and the top ten take roughly 1.4%. This entry is derived from a study of blood T cell repertoires in COVID-19. Study overall: Spain, Italy and the United States supplied samples that represented acute and convalescent COVID-19. PBMCs, B-cell-depleted T cells, or T cells were the source of the cDNA or gDNA that made up the material.

V was cut by 7 bases and J by 2 bases, with 12 bases left in between. Germline CDR1 and CDR2: SGHDT and YYEEEE. CDR3 size: 13 residues. The chain couples TRBV5-6 to TRBJ1-2; D not resolved. Sequencing used peripheral blood. This sequence was found in a woman in her thirties or forties who had recovered from COVID-19. CDR3 sequence reads: CASAAEGNYGYTF. The CDR3, as DNA: TGTGCCAGCGCGGCCGAGGGAAACTATGGCTACACCTTC.